This T cell receptor (beta chain) was documented in a study of chemoradiotherapy in HPV16-positive cancers. Study-wide findings and caveats: In HPV16-positive patients, HPV-responsive T-cell expansion tracked better recurrence-free survival. Only two HPV16-positive patients supplied the functional HPV-specificity definition.

Assay: immunoSEQ multiplex PCR; the TCRdb copy retains only in-frame clones and omits some. The sample lists about 6,500 clones, 80% to 95% occurring once. This CDR3 region has 14 residues. Germline V gene lookup returns CDR1 SGDLS and CDR2 YYNGEE. V lost 0 bases to trimming and J lost 2 bases, with 9 bases between them. A remark on this clone: Its antigen is unidentified.

The chain joins TRBV9 to TRBJ2-7; D call uncertain. The sample consisted of blood, taken from a patient who underwent chemoradiotherapy. The sequence derives from a human donor with HPV-associated anogenital cancer. In DNA, the CDR3 is TGTGCCAGCAGCGTAGGATTGAACCCCTACGAGCAGTACTTC. Protein: CASSVGLNPYEQYF.